The text below deals with one T cell receptor beta chain. Its antigen is undetermined. These data come from a study of cytomegalovirus exposure and HLA in healthy donors. The PCR was carried out with 60 Vbeta primers and 13 Jbeta primers. Profiled with immunoSEQ multiplex PCR; TCRdb holds only in-frame clones, not every one. The sample yields 150,000 to 200,000 clones, roughly 71% seen once. Study results and caveats: One variant, a missense change in DCLRE1C, was linked in a later analysis to TCR beta V- and J-gene trimming.

This sequence originates from a girl between 5 and 17 years old in good health and CMV-seronegative. The sequenced sample was PBMCs.

As DNA, the CDR3 is TGCGCCAGCAGCCAAGTGGGAAGACGGACAGGATCAGGAAACACCATATATTTT. Translated: CASSQVGRRTGSGNTIYF. V gene TRBV4-1 combines with J gene TRBJ1-3; TRBD1 matches at 7 bases. This CDR3 contains 18 residues. Trimming at V came to 1 base and at J to 4 bases, leaving 13 bases not matched to a gene. Per germline, CDR1 MGHRA and CDR2 YSYEKL.